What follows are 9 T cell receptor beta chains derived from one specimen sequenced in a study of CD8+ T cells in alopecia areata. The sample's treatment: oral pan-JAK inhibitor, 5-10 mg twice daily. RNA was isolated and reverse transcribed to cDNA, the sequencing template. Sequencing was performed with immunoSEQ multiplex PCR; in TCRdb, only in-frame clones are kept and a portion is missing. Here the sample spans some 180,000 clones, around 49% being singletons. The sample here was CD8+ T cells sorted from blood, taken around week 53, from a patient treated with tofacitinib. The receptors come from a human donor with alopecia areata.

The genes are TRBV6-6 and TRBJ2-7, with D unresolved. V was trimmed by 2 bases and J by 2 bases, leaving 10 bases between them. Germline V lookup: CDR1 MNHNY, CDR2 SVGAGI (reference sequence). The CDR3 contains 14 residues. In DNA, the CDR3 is TGTGCCAGCAGTTACGCCACCCAGACCTACGAGCAGTACTTC. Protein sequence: CASSYATQTYEQYF.

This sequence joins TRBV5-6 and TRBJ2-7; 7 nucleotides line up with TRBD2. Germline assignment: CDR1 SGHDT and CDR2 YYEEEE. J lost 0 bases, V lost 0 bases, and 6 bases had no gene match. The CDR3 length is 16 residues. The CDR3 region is CASSLGDYPSSYEQYF. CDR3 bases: TGTGCCAGCAGCTTGGGGGACTACCCGAGCTCCTACGAGCAGTACTTC.

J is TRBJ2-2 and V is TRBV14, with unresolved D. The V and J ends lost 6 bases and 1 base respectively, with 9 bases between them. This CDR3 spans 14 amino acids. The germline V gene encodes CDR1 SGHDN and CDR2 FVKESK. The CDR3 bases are TGTGCCAGCAGAGACGTTGGGAACACCGGGGAGCTGTTTTTT. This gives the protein CASRDVGNTGELFF.

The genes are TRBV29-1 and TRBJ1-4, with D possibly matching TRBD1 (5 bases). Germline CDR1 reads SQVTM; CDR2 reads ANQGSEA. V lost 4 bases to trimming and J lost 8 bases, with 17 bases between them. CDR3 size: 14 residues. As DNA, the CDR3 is TGCAGCGTTGGGTTCGGCAGGGAAGGGGAAAAACTGTTTTTT. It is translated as CSVGFGREGEKLFF.

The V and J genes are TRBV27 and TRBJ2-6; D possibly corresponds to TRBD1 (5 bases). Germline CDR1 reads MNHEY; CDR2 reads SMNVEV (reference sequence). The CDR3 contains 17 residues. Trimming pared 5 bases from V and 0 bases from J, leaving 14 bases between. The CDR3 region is CASSPQGSVSGANVLTF. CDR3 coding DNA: TGTGCCAGCAGTCCCCAGGGTAGTGTCTCTGGGGCCAACGTCCTGACTTTC.

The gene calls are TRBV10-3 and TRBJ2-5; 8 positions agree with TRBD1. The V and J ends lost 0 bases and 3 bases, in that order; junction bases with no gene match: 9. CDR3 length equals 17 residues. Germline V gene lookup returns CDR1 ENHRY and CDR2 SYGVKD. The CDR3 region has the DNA TGTGCCATCAGTGAGTCGGGAGACAGGGGCCCCAAAGAGACCCAGTACTTC. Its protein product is CAISESGDRGPKETQYF.

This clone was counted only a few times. In nucleotides, the CDR3 is TGTGCCTGGAGTCAGGACAGGGAAGCGAACACCGGGGAGCTGTTTTTT. It encodes CAWSQDREANTGELFF. The rearrangement links TRBV30 to TRBJ2-2; TRBD1 aligns across 8 bases. The germline V gene has CDR1 GTSNPN and CDR2 SVGIG (reference sequence). The CDR3 covers 16 residues. V was pared by 2 bases and J by 0 bases, with 5 bases of the junction left unmatched.

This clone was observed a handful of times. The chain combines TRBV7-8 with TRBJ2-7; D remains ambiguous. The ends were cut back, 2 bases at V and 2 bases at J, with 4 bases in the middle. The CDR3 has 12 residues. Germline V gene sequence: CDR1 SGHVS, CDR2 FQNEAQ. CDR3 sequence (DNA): TGTGCCAGCAGCTTACGTACCTACGAGCAGTACTTC. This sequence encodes CASSLRTYEQYF.

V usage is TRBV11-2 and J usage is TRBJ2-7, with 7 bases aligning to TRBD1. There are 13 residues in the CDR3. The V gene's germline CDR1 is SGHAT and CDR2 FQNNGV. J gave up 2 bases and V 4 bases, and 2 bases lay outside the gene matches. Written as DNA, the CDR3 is TGTGCCAGCAGCTCCGACAGGGCCTACGAGCAGTACTTC. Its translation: CASSSDRAYEQYF.